The clone carrying this T cell receptor (beta chain) was counted at least ten times. Its specificity is not known. CDR3 length equals 14 residues. The ends were cut back, 4 bases at V and 2 bases at J, with 10 bases in the middle. CDR1 and CDR2 from the germline V gene are MNHEY and SVGEGT. Attachment of unique molecular identifiers to individual cDNA molecules was performed in the library. TCRdb reprocessed the RACE reads via MiXCR and lists one record per CDR3 protein. The profile shows about 92,000 distinct CDR3 sequences, roughly 8.8% of them singletons. This entry comes from a study of human T cells and chemical hapten exposure. Study-level background: Patients, mostly women, had alopecia areata, alopecia totalis or alopecia universalis. Minor volume differences among pooled libraries chiefly drove per-sample TCR yield variation. Study-wide points: Among expanded TCRs, significantly more large CDR3 similarity clusters formed than among controls.

Described time point: pre-sensitization, week 0. Sample treatment: therapeutic diphenylcyclopropenone sensitization with weekly scalp DPC. The receptor was derived from a middle-aged woman with alopecia areata. Some clones in this sample may be carry-over from other donors' samples. The sample in question was whole blood, obtained in connection with sensitization to the hapten diphenylcyclopropenone (DPC). V usage is TRBV6-2 or TRBV6-3 and J usage is TRBJ2-3; D unresolved. The CDR3 DNA follows: TGTGCCAGCAGTTCGCCCCTCTTCACAGATACGCAGTATTTT. Its protein product is CASSSPLFTDTQYF.